These 18 T cell receptor beta chains came from one sample sequenced in a study of neurological immune-mediated disorders. TCRdb analysed the 5' RACE reads with MiXCR anew, one entry per CDR3 protein. The sample holds tens of thousands of distinct CDR3 sequences, less than 8.5% seen once. Sequencing was done on a sample of PBMCs. These receptors were collected from a middle-aged woman in good health.

This clonotype was seen at least ten times. The rearrangement uses TRBV28 and TRBJ2-7; 8 nucleotides line up with TRBD1. The V and J ends lost 5 bases and 3 bases, in that order; junction bases with no gene match: 9. Germline CDR1 MDHEN, CDR2 SYDVKM. The CDR3 sequence is 15 residues long. CDR3 sequence reads: CASSPQGQGSYEQYF. CDR3 coding DNA: TGTGCCAGCAGTCCTCAAGGACAGGGCAGCTACGAGCAGTACTTC.

This clonotype showed up many times. The rearrangement joins TRBV18 to TRBJ1-4, with D tentatively TRBD1 (5 bases). This CDR3 region has 13 residues. The germline V gene has CDR1 KGHSH and CDR2 LQKENI. Deletions cut 8 bases from V and 0 bases from J, with 7 bases between. The chain's CDR3 is CASGGATNEKLFF. The CDR3 DNA follows: TGTGCCAGCGGGGGTGCAACTAATGAAAAACTGTTTTTT.

This clonotype was found many times. This chain joins TRBV5-1 and TRBJ2-2; 7 bases map to TRBD1. J gave up 0 bases and V 4 bases, and 6 bases lay outside the gene matches. This CDR3 region has 16 residues. Germline assignment: CDR1 SGHRS and CDR2 YFSETQ. CDR3 coding DNA: TGCGCCAGCAGCAAGGACAGGACTGCGAACACCGGGGAGCTGTTTTTT. It specifies CASSKDRTANTGELFF. Full variable domain (outside the CDR3, taken from reference TRBV5-1 and TRBJ2-2): KAGVTQTPRYLIKTRGQQVTLSCSPISGHRSVSWYQQTPGQGLQFLFEYFSETQRNKGNFPGRFSGRQFSNSRSEMNVSTLELGDSALYLCASSKDRTANTGELFFGEGSRLTVL.

This clonotype was picked up many times. The rearrangement links TRBV10-3 to TRBJ2-1; 7 bases are a match to TRBD2. Germline-derived CDR1 and CDR2 are ENHRY and SYGVKD. Losses at the gene ends were 3 bases for V and 7 bases for J; bases not matched to a gene: 3. The CDR3 consists of 13 residues. In DNA, the CDR3 is TGTGCCATCAGTGATCCCGGGAGGAATGAGCAGTTCTTC. Translating it yields CAISDPGRNEQFF.

This clonotype was observed at least ten times. The chain combines TRBV5-1 with TRBJ1-1, with D hard to call. This CDR3 is built from 15 residues. Germline V gene sequence: CDR1 SGHRS, CDR2 YFSETQ. V gave up 0 bases and J gave up 6 bases, with 15 bases separating them. Written as DNA, the CDR3 is TGCGCCAGCAGCTTGGCCAGTCCGCCGGGCCCTGAAGCTTTCTTT. This encodes CASSLASPPGPEAFF.

The sample holds many counts of this clonotype. J is TRBJ1-1 and V is TRBV29-1, with D perhaps matching TRBD1 (5 bases). CDR1 is SQVTM, CDR2 ANQGSEA, per germline. Trimming removed 4 bases at V and 0 bases at J, with 9 bases between. CDR3 length: 13 residues. The CDR3 DNA reads as TGCAGCGTTGTCCGGGACTTGAACACTGAAGCTTTCTTT. Amino acid sequence: CSVVRDLNTEAFF.

This clonotype was recorded many times. The CDR3 bases are TGTGCCAGCAGCGTAGATGGGGTCGGCCGACATAATTCACCCCTCCACTTT. This codes for CASSVDGVGRHNSPLHF. The chain couples TRBV9 to TRBJ1-6; no definite D call. Trimming left V 0 bases short and J 5 bases short, with 15 bases between. Germline CDR1 and CDR2: SGDLS and YYNGEE. The CDR3 spans 17 residues.

In this sample, this clonotype turned up many times. The chain employs TRBV14 and TRBJ2-5, with D perhaps matching TRBD1 (6 bases). Germline-derived CDR1 and CDR2 are SGHDN and FVKESK. This CDR3 contains 14 residues. Trimming removed 3 bases from V and 0 bases from J, with 8 bases in between. The CDR3 sequence is CASSHDRYQETQYF. The CDR3 coding sequence is TGTGCCAGCAGCCACGACAGGTACCAAGAGACCCAGTACTTC.

A few counts support this clonotype. The rearrangement links TRBV4-1 to TRBJ2-1, with 9 bases that match TRBD2. V trimming: 3 bases; J trimming: 5 bases; junction bases outside the gene matches: 11. CDR3 length equals 17 residues. Germline lookup yields CDR1 MGHRA and CDR2 YSYEKL. The CDR3 bases are TGCGCCAGCAGCCAGGTTACCGGGACTAGCAACCACAATGAGCAGTTCTTC. Its protein product is CASSQVTGTSNHNEQFF.

This clonotype came up many times. This chain joins TRBV10-3 and TRBJ2-1, with TRBD2 matching over 8 bases. The germline CDR1 and CDR2 sequences are ENHRY and SYGVKD. The CDR3 extends over 15 amino acids. J lost 2 bases, V lost 7 bases, and 7 bases had no gene match. CDR3: CAIKGVAGTYNEQFF. The CDR3 nucleotides read TGTGCCATCAAAGGGGTAGCGGGGACCTACAATGAGCAGTTCTTC.

In its sample, this clonotype was seen many times. The rearrangement joins TRBV11-2 to TRBJ2-1, with D possibly matching TRBD2 (6 bases). The V end was cut by 5 bases, the J end by 9 bases, with 11 bases between. The germline CDR1 and CDR2 sequences are SGHAT and FQNNGV. This CDR3 comprises 12 residues. The CDR3 sequence is CASSPIAVEQFF. The CDR3 coding sequence is TGTGCCAGCAGCCCTATAGCGGTTGAGCAGTTCTTC.

Of note for this clonotype: One junction end disagrees with the germline gene, perhaps due to a read error. The chain employs TRBV3-1 and TRBJ2-4; 14 bases align to TRBD2. The CDR3 length is 20 residues. Germline CDR1 and CDR2: LGHDT and YNNKEL (reference sequence). CDR3 region: CASSPWTSGGTRLAQNIQYF. CDR3 in DNA: TGTGCCAGCAGCCCCTGGACTAGCGGGGGGACTCGATTAGCCCAAAACATTCAGTACTTC.

Ten or more counts support this clonotype. The chain is built from TRBV18 and TRBJ2-1; D remains ambiguous. With 0 bases removed from V and 4 bases from J, the gap between germline ends came to 16 bases. Germline V lookup: CDR1 KGHSH, CDR2 LQKENI. The CDR3 contains 17 residues. The CDR3 DNA is TGTGCCAGCTCACCACCGATGATAGAAGTGGATTACAATGAGCAGTTCTTC. Translation: CASSPPMIEVDYNEQFF.

This clonotype was seen at least ten times. This chain links TRBV5-1 with TRBJ1-2; TRBD1 matches at 7 bases. Germline V CDR1 and CDR2: SGHRS, YFSETQ. The CDR3 has 15 amino acids. J gave up 1 base and V 0 bases, and 3 bases lay outside the gene matches. CDR3 DNA: TGCGCCAGCAGCTTGGAGGCAGGGGGTAACTATGGCTACACCTTC. Protein product: CASSLEAGGNYGYTF. The variable domain in full, completed from reference TRBV5-1 and TRBJ1-2, reads KAGVTQTPRYLIKTRGQQVTLSCSPISGHRSVSWYQQTPGQGLQFLFEYFSETQRNKGNFPGRFSGRQFSNSRSEMNVSTLELGDSALYLCASSLEAGGNYGYTFGSGTRLTVV.

This clonotype has at least ten counts. The gene calls are TRBV5-1 and TRBJ1-2; D uncertain. The CDR3 sequence is 14 residues long. Trimming cost V 3 bases and J 8 bases, with 17 bases left between them. Germline V gene lookup returns CDR1 SGHRS and CDR2 YFSETQ. CDR3 sequence reads: CASSWAGSSRGYTF. The CDR3 coding sequence is TGCGCCAGCAGCTGGGCGGGATCCAGCCGGGGCTACACCTTC.

This clonotype has ten or more counts. V is TRBV3-1 and J is TRBJ2-2; D is unresolved. The germline V and J ends were trimmed by 2 bases and 6 bases, with 4 bases remaining between them. Germline V CDR1 and CDR2: LGHDT, YNNKEL (reference sequence). The CDR3 runs 12 residues. The CDR3 sequence is CASSQRAGELFF. CDR3 coding DNA: TGTGCCAGCAGCCAACGAGCCGGGGAGCTGTTTTTT.

In its sample, this clonotype was seen many times. The gene calls are TRBV4-1 and TRBJ2-7; the D gene could be TRBD1 or TRBD2 (6 bases each). V gave up 0 bases and J gave up 3 bases, with 12 bases separating them. This CDR3 is 15 amino acids long. CDR1 is MGHRA, CDR2 YSYEKL, per germline. CDR3 sequence (DNA): TGCGCCAGCAGCCAAGATCGGGGGCCCTTCTACGAGCAGTACTTC. It specifies CASSQDRGPFYEQYF.

This clonotype is termed medium-sized. The CDR3 nucleotides are TGCAGCGTTGTTGCCTTAGGAATAAGTGGCACTGAAGCTTTCTTT. It yields the protein CSVVALGISGTEAFF. The genes are TRBV29-1 and TRBJ1-1; no definite D call. Trimming stripped 4 bases from V and 4 bases from J, with 19 bases between. The CDR3 is 15 amino acids. CDR1 and CDR2 (germline): SQVTM, ANQGSEA.